This is a list of T cell receptor beta chains from one sample in a study of blood T cells in healthy people across ages. TCRdb ran MiXCR on the 5' RACE reads and lists one entry per CDR3 protein. The sample holds some 850,000 distinct CDR3 sequences, about 26% seen once. This sample was also put to use in a study of T cells of mothers and their children.

Sequencing was done on a sample of blood. The source is a boy between 10 and 17 years old in good health. The CDR3 runs from the conserved cysteine through the conserved F or W. The order of the fields is V gene, clone size, J gene, D gene, CDR3 protein, CDR3 DNA. D genes are given only for firm matches. Size is stated for part of the rows, as once, few or many counts, or as a class when the clone is expanded.

>TRBV19|few|TRBJ1-1|.
CASSIGSAMTEAFF
TGTGCCAGTAGTATAGGGTCGGCGATGACTGAAGCTTTCTTT
>TRBV20-1|.|TRBJ2-3|.
CSAKTLGGGDTQYF
TGCAGTGCTAAGACCCTAGGGGGGGGAGATACGCAGTATTTT
>TRBV25-1|many|TRBJ2-5|.
CASSEGQGLGETQYF
TGTGCCAGCAGTGAGGGGCAGGGGCTCGGGGAGACCCAGTACTTC
>TRBV7-2|.|TRBJ1-2|.
CASSLVGGSNYGYTF
TGTGCCAGCAGCTTAGTAGGAGGATCTAACTATGGCTACACCTTC
>TRBV24-1|few|TRBJ2-1|TRBD2
CATSTPSGTSGENEQFF
TGTGCCACCAGTACCCCTTCCGGGACTAGCGGGGAAAATGAGCAGTTCTTC
>TRBV6-6|.|TRBJ2-3|.
CASRTGLRTDTQYF
TGTGCCAGCAGGACTGGACTTCGCACAGATACGCAGTATTTT
>TRBV5-1|few|TRBJ2-7|.
CASSPGDSRPDEQYF
TGCGCCAGCAGCCCGGGGGACAGCCGACCGGACGAGCAGTACTTC
>TRBV7-3|.|TRBJ2-3|TRBD2
CASSLTQRGGGTQYF
TGTGCCAGCAGCTTAACCCAACGGGGGGGCGGTACGCAGTATTTT
>TRBV7-2|few|TRBJ1-4|.
CASSFGTGPTNEKLFF
TGTGCCAGCAGCTTCGGCACTGGACCAACTAATGAAAAACTGTTTTTT
>TRBV5-1|.|TRBJ2-1|.
CASSVGTDYNEQFF
TGCGCCAGCAGCGTTGGGACGGACTACAATGAGCAGTTCTTC
>TRBV20-1|.|TRBJ2-4|.
CSARKVSGRNIQYF
TGCAGTGCTAGAAAAGTAAGCGGAAGAAACATTCAGTACTTC
>TRBV5-1|.|TRBJ2-1|.
CASSFSLSSYNEQFF
TGCGCCAGCAGCTTTTCCCTGAGCTCCTACAATGAGCAGTTCTTC